This TCR beta chain was captured by sequencing in a study of OX40 agonist ivuxolimab in advanced cancers. Assay: immunoSEQ multiplex PCR; the TCRdb copy retains only in-frame clones and omits some. The table includes 35,000 to 40,000 clones, approximately 86% detected once. From germline, CDR1 is SGHTA and CDR2 FQGNSA. This CDR3 is 17 amino acids long. Trimming cost V 2 bases and J 6 bases; bases outside gene matches: 11. There are a few counts of this clone. The specimen was CD4+ or CD8+ T cells sorted from blood, collected in a trial of the OX40 agonist ivuxolimab. This chain uses TRBV7-2 with TRBJ2-2; TRBD2 aligns across 8 bases. This TCR was recovered from an adult with an advanced solid tumor such as melanoma, head and neck, liver or kidney cancer. CDR3 amino acids: CASSLMGGAGGAGELFF. The CDR3 DNA reads as TGTGCCAGCAGCTTAATGGGAGGTGCGGGAGGCGCCGGGGAGCTGTTTTTT.